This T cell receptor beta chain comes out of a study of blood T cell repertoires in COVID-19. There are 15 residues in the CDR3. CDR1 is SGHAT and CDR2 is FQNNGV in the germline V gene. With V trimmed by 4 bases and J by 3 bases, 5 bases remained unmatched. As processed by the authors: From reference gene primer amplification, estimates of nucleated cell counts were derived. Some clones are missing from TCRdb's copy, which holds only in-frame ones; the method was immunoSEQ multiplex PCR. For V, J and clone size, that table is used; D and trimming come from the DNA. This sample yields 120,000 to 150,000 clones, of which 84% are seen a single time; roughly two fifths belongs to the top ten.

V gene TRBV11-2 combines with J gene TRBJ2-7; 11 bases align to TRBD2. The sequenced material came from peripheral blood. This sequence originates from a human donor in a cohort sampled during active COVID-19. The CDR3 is CASSSLLAGDYEQYF. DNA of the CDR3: TGTGCCAGCAGCTCCTTACTAGCGGGGGACTACGAGCAGTACTTC.